The T cell receptor beta chain under discussion was sequenced for a study of shared T cell receptors in the human thymus. TCRdb's copy holds only in-frame clones and misses some; the assay was immunoSEQ multiplex PCR. The sample yields about 710,000 clones, more than 75% seen once. This CDR3 contains 14 residues. The germline V gene encodes CDR1 LNHDA and CDR2 SQIVND (reference sequence). V shed 11 bases, J shed 6 bases, and the junction held 9 bases outside the gene matches. The same data also contributed to another study, on human thymus T cells. Turning to that study: Thymus pieces cut out during corrective heart surgery were the tissue that was used. In thymic and blood repertoires alike, V and J usage looked biased.

The specimen sequenced was thymocytes. The genes are TRBV19 and TRBJ2-1; 11 positions agree with TRBD2. This receptor was identified in a boy in the first two years of life with a congenital heart defect. The CDR3 loop is CASETSGSINEQFF. The CDR3 DNA is TGTGCCTCCGAAACTAGCGGGAGTATCAATGAGCAGTTCTTC.